This T cell receptor beta chain originates from a study of blood T cell repertoires in COVID-19. As for the study in general: From the United States, Italy and Spain came samples of acute and convalescent COVID-19. T cells, B-cell-depleted T cells, or PBMCs provided the cDNA or gDNA that served as material.

The V gene end was trimmed by 4 bases and the J gene end by 8 bases; junction bases not matched to a gene: 8. This CDR3 contains 14 residues. Germline V gene data show CDR1 as MDHEN and CDR2 as SYDVKM. Authors' methods: Reference gene primers were amplified, and this amplification served to estimate nucleated cell counts. Profiling relied on immunoSEQ multiplex PCR, and the TCRdb table lists in-frame clones only, not all of them. Clonal size and the V and J genes are those of that table, whereas D and trimming came from the DNA. This sample yields tens of thousands of clones, of which approximately 92% are seen a single time; approximately 4.2% belongs to the top ten.

The V gene is TRBV28, the J gene TRBJ1-3; 7 positions agree with TRBD1. Sequenced input: peripheral blood. This sequence was found in a man aged 50-60 years with active COVID-19. This chain's CDR3 is CASSSPGQGDTIYF. As DNA, the CDR3 is TGTGCCAGCAGTTCCCCCGGGCAGGGGGACACCATATATTTT.